These 9 T cell receptor beta chains share one sample of origin, sequenced in a study of shared clonotypes between healthy human individuals. Produced via immunoSEQ multiplex PCR; TCRdb's table is partial and in-frame only. The sample consists of roughly 2 million clones, approximately 96% of them appearing once. The specimen was naive CD4+ T cells sorted from blood. Subset given: CD45RA+ positively selected. Receptors originate from a man younger than 30 in good health.

V usage is TRBV6-1 and J usage is TRBJ2-3; tentatively, D is TRBD2 (5 bases). Germline assignment: CDR1 MNHNS and CDR2 SASEGT. V was clipped by 8 bases and J by 4 bases, with 10 bases between them. This CDR3 is built from 12 residues. CDR3 sequence: CASRAAADTQYF. As DNA, the CDR3 is TGTGCCAGCCGAGCGGCGGCAGATACGCAGTATTTT.

The rearrangement links TRBV11-2 to TRBJ2-2; 15 nucleotides align to TRBD2. Germline V gene sequence: CDR1 SGHAT, CDR2 FQNNGV. The CDR3 runs 17 residues. The trim removed 5 bases at V and 7 bases at J, leaving 8 bases unmatched. The CDR3 region has the DNA TGTGCCAGCAGCCTCGGGACTAGCGGGGGGTCCGGCGGGGAGCTGTTTTTT. It specifies CASSLGTSGGSGGELFF. Looking up the rest from reference TRBV11-2 and TRBJ2-2 gives the full variable domain: EAGVAQSPRYKIIEKRQSVAFWCNPISGHATLYWYQQILGQGPKLLIQFQNNGVVDDSQLPKDRFSAERLKGVDSTLKIQPAKLEDSAVYLCASSLGTSGGSGGELFFGEGSRLTVL.

The chain links TRBV4-1 to TRBJ2-2, with 11 bases matching TRBD1. CDR1 MGHRA and CDR2 YSYEKL come from the germline V gene. J lost 2 bases, V lost 5 bases, and 4 bases had no gene match. This CDR3 comprises 16 residues. The CDR3 DNA sequence: TGCGCCAGCAGCACCTGGACAGGGGGCAACACCGGGGAGCTGTTTTTT. Translating it yields CASSTWTGGNTGELFF.

The rearrangement links TRBV5-6 to TRBJ2-3; D is uncertain. Trimming removed 2 bases at V and 1 base at J, with 5 bases between. Germline assignment: CDR1 SGHDT and CDR2 YYEEEE. The CDR3 is 13 amino acids. CDR3 amino acids: CASSFSGTDTQYF. CDR3 DNA: TGTGCCAGCAGCTTTTCAGGCACAGATACGCAGTATTTT.

The V and J genes are TRBV2 and TRBJ2-3; D assignment may be TRBD1 or TRBD2 (5 bases each). The germline V and J ends were trimmed by 3 bases and 4 bases, with 11 bases remaining between them. Germline V gene sequence: CDR1 SNHLY, CDR2 FYNNEI. There are 14 residues in the CDR3. The CDR3: CASSDPGPADTQYF. In DNA form, the CDR3 reads TGTGCCAGCAGTGATCCGGGGCCCGCAGATACGCAGTATTTT.

The gene calls are TRBV5-1 and TRBJ2-7, with D possibly TRBD1 on 6 matching bases. The CDR3 sequence is 15 residues long. V was cut by 0 bases and J by 5 bases, with 15 bases left in between. Per germline, CDR1 SGHRS and CDR2 YFSETQ. The CDR3 nucleotides are TGCGCCAGCAGCTTGGAGGGCAGGGGTATCGACGAGCAGTACTTC. It is translated as CASSLEGRGIDEQYF.

To note about this clone: Other DNA sequences in this specimen translate into the identical CDR3. The chain couples TRBV18 to TRBJ2-2; the D is unclear. The CDR3 totals 14 residues. V gave up 0 bases and J gave up 0 bases, with 2 bases separating them. Germline CDR1 KGHSH, CDR2 LQKENI. The DNA of the CDR3 is TGTGCCAGCTCACCACCTTCGAACACCGGGGAGCTGTTTTTT. It codes for CASSPPSNTGELFF.

The chain couples TRBV5-4 to TRBJ2-7; 7 bases line up with TRBD1. Trimming cost V 4 bases and J 3 bases; bases outside gene matches: 10. The CDR3 spans 15 residues. Germline loops: CDR1 SGHNT, CDR2 YYREEE (reference sequence). The CDR3 DNA is TGTGCCAGCAGCACCCGACAGGGACCGTACTACGAGCAGTACTTC. Translation gives CASSTRQGPYYEQYF.

The chain carries TRBV28 and TRBJ2-5; either TRBD1 or TRBD2 may fit D (6 bases each). This CDR3 spans 15 amino acids. Trimming shortened V by 1 base and J by 5 bases, and 14 bases separated the two germline ends. Germline CDR1 MDHEN, CDR2 SYDVKM. CDR3 sequence reads: CASSLFSQGRETQYF. CDR3 DNA sequence: TGTGCCAGCAGTTTATTTAGCCAGGGGAGGGAGACCCAGTACTTC.